One sample yielded the 9 T cell receptor beta chains listed below, sequenced in a study of spatial heterogeneity in lung cancer. Regarding time point: sample taken at primary tumor resection. Each CDR3 protein gets one entry after TCRdb re-called the 5' RACE reads with MiXCR. The profile shows over 85 distinct CDR3 sequences, under 30% of them singletons. No antigen is known for these receptors. Overall study findings and caveats: Tumors with more nonsynonymous mutations had more expanded intratumoral alpha and beta TCRs.

The sample consisted of lung tumor tissue, taken at surgery. Receptors were obtained from a male donor with early-stage non-small cell lung cancer.

In its sample, this clonotype ranks as large (0.1 to 1%). This beta chain turned up in a library designed for alpha chains; as an off-target read, its abundance says little. The chain employs TRBV11-2 and TRBJ2-5; 11 positions agree with TRBD2. This CDR3 is 15 amino acids long. Per the germline V gene, CDR1 is SGHAT and CDR2 is FQNNGV. After removal of 6 bases from V and 4 bases from J, the junction contained 7 bases not matched to a gene. The CDR3 is CASSESGTSGETQYF. The CDR3 DNA follows: TGTGCCAGCAGTGAGTCGGGGACTAGCGGAGAGACCCAGTACTTC.

This clonotype was observed a few times. This beta chain slipped into a library made for alpha chains as a stray read, so its size is not meaningful. The chain joins TRBV7-2 to TRBJ1-2; D is possibly TRBD1 (5 bases). V lost 3 bases and J lost 5, with 13 bases in between. In germline, CDR1 is SGHTA, CDR2 FQGNSA. CDR3 length equals 14 residues. CDR3 DNA: TGTGCCAGCAGCTTGGGAGGGGACGGGTATGGCTACACCTTC. Its protein product is CASSLGGDGYGYTF.

This clonotype is labeled large (0.1 to 1%). A library made for alpha chains picked up this beta chain off target, so its size means little. J is TRBJ2-1 and V is TRBV11-2; 8 bases map to TRBD2. V shed 0 bases and J 5 bases; nucleotides not matched to a gene: 3. The CDR3 spans 15 residues. The germline V gene has CDR1 SGHAT and CDR2 FQNNGV. The CDR3 is CASSLDGTSDNEQFF. The CDR3 DNA is TGTGCCAGCAGCTTAGATGGGACTAGTGACAATGAGCAGTTCTTC.

In this sample, this clonotype turned up a few times. This beta chain is a stray sequence in a library constructed for alpha chains; its clone size is not meaningful. The chain employs TRBV7-9 and TRBJ2-7; D is possibly TRBD2 (6 bases). CDR3 length equals 12 residues. The V gene's germline CDR1 is SEHNR and CDR2 FQNEAQ (reference sequence). With 3 bases removed from V and 6 bases from J, the gap between germline ends came to 9 bases. CDR3 loop: CASSLTSSEQYF. CDR3 in DNA: TGTGCCAGCAGCTTGACTAGTTCCGAGCAGTACTTC. Filled out from reference TRBV7-9 and TRBJ2-7, the complete variable domain reads DTGVSQNPRHKITKRGQNVTFRCDPISEHNRLYWYRQTLGQGPEFLTYFQNEAQLEKSRLLSDRFSAERPKGSFSTLEIQRTEQGDSAMYLCASSLTSSEQYFGPGTRLTVT.

By frequency in the sample, this clonotype is hyperexpanded. This beta chain came through as a stray read in a library set up for alpha chains, and its size says little. The chain is built from TRBV6-1 and TRBJ2-7, with TRBD2 matching 9 bases. CDR3 size: 16 residues. V shed 1 base, J shed 3 bases, and the junction held 7 bases outside the gene matches. Germline-derived CDR1 and CDR2 are MNHNS and SASEGT. The CDR3 region is CASSEVIQRGDYEQYF. CDR3 sequence (DNA): TGTGCCAGCAGTGAAGTAATTCAGCGGGGGGACTACGAGCAGTACTTC.

To note about this clonotype: This beta chain came through as a stray read in a library set up for alpha chains, and its size says little. V is TRBV7-2 and J is TRBJ1-6; D is unclear. This CDR3 is built from 13 residues. V shed 4 bases and J shed 8 bases, with 9 bases lying between them. Germline assignment: CDR1 SGHTA and CDR2 FQGNSA. The CDR3 reads CASSSQSDSPLHF. In DNA, the CDR3 is TGTGCCAGCAGCTCCCAATCGGATTCACCCCTCCACTTT.

This clonotype has more than one count but fewer than ten. This beta chain is an off-target read within a library intended for alpha chains, so its frequency means little. The gene calls are TRBV12-3 or TRBV12-4 and TRBJ2-5, with 10 bases fitting TRBD2. V lost 5 bases and J lost 5; bases outside the gene matches: 8. The CDR3 consists of 15 residues. CDR3 sequence reads: CASSLQREGRETQYF. The CDR3 DNA follows: TGTGCCAGCAGTCTTCAGCGGGAGGGCCGGGAGACCCAGTACTTC.

This clonotype was counted only a few times. This beta chain is a stray sequence in a library constructed for alpha chains; its clone size is not meaningful. The genes are TRBV2 and TRBJ2-1; either TRBD1 or TRBD2 may fit D (5 bases each). The CDR3 covers 15 residues. Trimming took off 7 bases at V and 4 bases at J, with 17 bases between the two ends. CDR1 SNHLY and CDR2 FYNNEI come from the germline V gene. CDR3 coding DNA: TGTGCCAGCAAGACTGGGGGTAGGGCTTACAATGAGCAGTTCTTC. Protein product: CASKTGGRAYNEQFF.

A word on this clonotype: For a library built for alpha chains, this beta chain is a stray read; little rests on its size. V usage is TRBV28 and J usage is TRBJ2-7; 7 bases match TRBD2. The V gene end was trimmed by 5 bases and the J gene end by 6 bases; junction bases not matched to a gene: 10. CDR3 size: 14 residues. Germline assignment: CDR1 MDHEN and CDR2 SYDVKM. The CDR3 DNA sequence: TGTGCCAGCAGTGTTGGGGGAGGGCTGGGCGAGCAGTACTTC. This codes for CASSVGGGLGEQYF.